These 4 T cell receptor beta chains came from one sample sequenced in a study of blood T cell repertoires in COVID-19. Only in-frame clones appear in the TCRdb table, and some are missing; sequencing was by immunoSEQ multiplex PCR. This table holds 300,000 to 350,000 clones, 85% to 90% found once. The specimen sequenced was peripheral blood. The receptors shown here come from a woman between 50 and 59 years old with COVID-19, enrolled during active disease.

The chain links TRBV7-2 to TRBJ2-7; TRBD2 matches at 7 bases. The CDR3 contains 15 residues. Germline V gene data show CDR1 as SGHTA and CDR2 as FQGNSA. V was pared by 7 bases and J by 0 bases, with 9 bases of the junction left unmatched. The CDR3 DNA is TGTGCCAGCAAGTTGAGAGGGGAGGGCTCCTACGAGCAGTACTTC. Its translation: CASKLRGEGSYEQYF.

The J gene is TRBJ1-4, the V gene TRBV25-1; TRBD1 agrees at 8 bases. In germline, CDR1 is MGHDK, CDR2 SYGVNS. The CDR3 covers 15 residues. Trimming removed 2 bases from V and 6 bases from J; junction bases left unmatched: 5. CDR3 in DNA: TGTGCCAGCAGTGAAGTTGGGACAGGAGATGAAAAACTGTTTTTT. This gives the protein CASSEVGTGDEKLFF. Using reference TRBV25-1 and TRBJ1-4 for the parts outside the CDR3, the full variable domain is EADIYQTPRYLVIGTGKKITLECSQTMGHDKMYWYQQDPGMELHLIHYSYGVNSTEKGDLSSESTVSRIRTEHFPLTLESARPSHTSQYLCASSEVGTGDEKLFFGSGTQLSVL.

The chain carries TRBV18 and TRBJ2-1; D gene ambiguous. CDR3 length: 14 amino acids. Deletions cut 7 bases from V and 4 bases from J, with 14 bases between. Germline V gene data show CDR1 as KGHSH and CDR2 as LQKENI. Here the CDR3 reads CASLTLERYNEQFF. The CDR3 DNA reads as TGTGCCAGCTTAACTCTAGAGAGGTACAATGAGCAGTTCTTC.

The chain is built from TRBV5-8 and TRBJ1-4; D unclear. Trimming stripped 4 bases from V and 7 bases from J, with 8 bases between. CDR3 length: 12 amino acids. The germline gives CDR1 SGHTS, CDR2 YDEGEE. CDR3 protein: CASSKTGEKLFF. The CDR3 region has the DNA TGTGCCAGCAGCAAGACGGGTGAAAAACTGTTTTTT.